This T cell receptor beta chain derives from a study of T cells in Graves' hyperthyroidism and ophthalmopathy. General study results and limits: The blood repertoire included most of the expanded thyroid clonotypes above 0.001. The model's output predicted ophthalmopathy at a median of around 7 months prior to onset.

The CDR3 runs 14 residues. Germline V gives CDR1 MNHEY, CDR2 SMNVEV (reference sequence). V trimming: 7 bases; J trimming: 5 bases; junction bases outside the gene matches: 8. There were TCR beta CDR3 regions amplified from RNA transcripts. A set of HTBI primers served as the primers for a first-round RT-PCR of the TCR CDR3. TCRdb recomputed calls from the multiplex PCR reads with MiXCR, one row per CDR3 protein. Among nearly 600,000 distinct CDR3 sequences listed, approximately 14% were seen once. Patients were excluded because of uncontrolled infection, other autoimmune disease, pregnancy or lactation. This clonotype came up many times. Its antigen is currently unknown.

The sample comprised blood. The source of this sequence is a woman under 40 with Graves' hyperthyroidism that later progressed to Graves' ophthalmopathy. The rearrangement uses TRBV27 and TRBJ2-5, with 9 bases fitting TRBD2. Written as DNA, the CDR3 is TGTGCCAGCACCCCCACAGCGGGAGGTGAGACCCAGTACTTC. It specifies CASTPTAGGETQYF.